This T cell receptor beta chain was retrieved from a study of blood T cells in healthy people across ages. The study, taken as a whole, reports: Across the age range, TCR beta diversity per million T cells fell in a roughly linear way. Expanded clonotype changes were possibly confounded by unknown donor CMV status. Diversity was higher, and naive CD4+ cells more numerous, in long-lived donors than in aged donors.

For the second PCR, which ran for roughly 6 to 11 cycles, a sample-barcoded 5' primer and a J-beta primer mix were used. Tagging of each cDNA molecule was performed by a template-switch adaptor with 12 random nucleotides. TCRdb redid the calling of the 5' RACE reads with MiXCR, one entry per CDR3 protein. The data contain hundreds of thousands of distinct CDR3 sequences, more than 55% of them singletons. In the case of this clonotype: Its antigen is as yet unknown.

V was pared by 11 bases and J by 0 bases, with 7 bases of the junction left unmatched. This CDR3 contains 15 residues. CDR1 and CDR2 from the germline V gene are MNHEY and SMNVEV (reference sequence). Sequencing was done on a sample of blood. The rearrangement joins TRBV27 to TRBJ2-6; 7 bases match TRBD1. The TCR was taken from a man aged 35 to 55 in good health. CDR3 in DNA: TGTGCCTGCCGGTCAGGGGGCTCTGGGGCCAACGTCCTGACTTTC. Translation: CACRSGGSGANVLTF.